The clone carrying this T cell receptor beta chain appeared a few times. The antigen remains unidentified. Expressed TCRB transcripts were sequenced because the isolated RNA had all been reverse transcribed beforehand. Average reads for naive, central memory and regulatory T cell samples were some 3.9 million. Measured with immunoSEQ multiplex PCR; TCRdb has only the in-frame clones, and not every one. The sample yields hundreds of thousands of clones, about 14% seen once. Germline loops: CDR1 SGHTA, CDR2 FQGNSA. This CDR3 has 12 amino acids. Trimming removed 6 bases from V and 6 bases from J, with 8 bases in between. The sample belongs to a study of beta chain features in type 1 diabetes. Notes on the study in general: Within each of all four CD4+ subsets, Type 1 diabetes patients had TCRB CDR3s that were moderately but significantly shorter. Researchers cautioned that cDNA sequencing could over-represent cells with high TCR expression.

The chain joins TRBV7-2 to TRBJ2-2, with D hard to call. This receptor was obtained from a man aged 18 to 30 with type 1 diabetes. Specimen: naive CD4+ T cells from blood. CDR3 in DNA: TGTGCCAGCAGGTCACCCCCCGGGGAGCTGTTTTTT. This translates into CASRSPPGELFF.